This T cell receptor beta chain was sequenced in a study of monozygotic twins with inflammatory bowel disease. Each donor supplied more than 2 ml of blood. Study results and limitations: TCRbeta diversity (inverse Simpson) was lower in IBD patients than in healthy co-twins. Patient-specific immunosuppressive treatments may have made repertoires more variable.

With respect to this clonotype: Its antigen is currently unknown.

No DNA is given; TCRdb re-called the 5' RACE reads and lists each CDR3 protein once. In all, the sample yields 150,000 to 200,000 distinct CDR3 sequences. Sequenced sample: blood. The sequence came from a human donor with ulcerative colitis or Crohn's disease, or a healthy co-twin of an affected twin (not recorded which).

CDR3 sequence: CASIYLVGVAYREYTDTQYF. The V gene is TRBV12-3 or TRBV12-4, the J gene TRBJ2-3; without DNA, the TCRdb call of TRBD1 cannot be checked. This CDR3 is 20 amino acids long.